Presented here are 10 T cell receptor beta chains from one specimen sequenced in a study of cytomegalovirus exposure and HLA in healthy donors. Both 60 Vbeta primers and 13 Jbeta primers went into the PCR. Assay: immunoSEQ multiplex PCR; the TCRdb copy retains only in-frame clones and omits some. The sample yields about 140,000 clones, roughly 80% seen once. Sequenced sample: PBMCs. Every receptor here comes from a female donor in good health and CMV-seronegative.

A single count supports this clone. The chain joins TRBV19 to TRBJ2-7, with 8 bases aligning to TRBD1. CDR3 length equals 18 residues. V lost 6 bases to trimming and J lost 5 bases; unmatched junction nucleotides: 21. CDR1 LNHDA and CDR2 SQIVND come from the germline V gene (reference sequence). CDR3 sequence (DNA): TGTGCCAGTAGCGGGGGCTCCGTTCCGAGGACAGGGATCAACGAGCAGTACTTC. Encoded protein: CASSGGSVPRTGINEQYF.

The chain has TRBV28 and TRBJ1-2; TRBD1 matches 9 bases. Trimming took 2 bases from V and 8 from J; bases not matched to a gene: 6. This CDR3 spans 14 amino acids. Germline CDR1 is MDHEN and CDR2 is SYDVKM. The CDR3 sequence is CASSLARTGAGYTF. The CDR3 region has the DNA TGTGCCAGCAGTTTAGCCCGGACAGGGGCCGGCTACACCTTC.

This clone is labeled medium-sized. This chain connects TRBV5-4 to TRBJ2-2, with D tentatively TRBD1 (6 bases). Trimming shortened V by 1 base and J by 5 bases, and 6 bases separated the two germline ends. This CDR3 region has 13 residues. Germline assignment: CDR1 SGHNT and CDR2 YYREEE (reference sequence). For the CDR3, the DNA is TGTGCCAGCAGCTTGCAGGGGACCGGGGAGCTGTTTTTT. Translation gives CASSLQGTGELFF.

The gene calls are TRBV27 and TRBJ2-3; D might be TRBD1 (6 bases). The CDR3 length is 14 residues. Germline values: CDR1 MNHEY, CDR2 SMNVEV (reference sequence). Trimming stripped 5 bases from V and 1 base from J, with 10 bases between. DNA of the CDR3: TGTGCCAGCAGTAACGAGGGGGGCACAGATACGCAGTATTTT. Translating it yields CASSNEGGTDTQYF.

This sequence joins TRBV18 and TRBJ2-3, with 11 bases matching TRBD2. The CDR3 runs to 15 residues. Germline CDR1 reads KGHSH; CDR2 reads LQKENI. The junction had 9 bases not matched to a gene; V was cut back by 5 bases and J by 8 bases. This CDR3 reads CASSSGTSGVGTQYF. The CDR3, as DNA: TGTGCCAGCTCATCCGGGACTAGCGGTGTAGGTACGCAGTATTTT.

This chain uses TRBV5-3 with TRBJ2-1; 12 bases map to TRBD1. TRBV5-3 is designated an ORF whose function remains uncertain. After removal of 1 base from V and 9 bases from J, the junction contained 8 bases not matched to a gene. The CDR3 is 16 residues long. The CDR3 DNA follows: TGTGCCAGAAGCTTGACCCGGGACAGGGGGCGATCTGAGCAGTTCTTC. The encoded protein is CARSLTRDRGRSEQFF.

The chain couples TRBV19 to TRBJ2-5; TRBD2 is a possible D gene (6 bases). Trimming left V 3 bases short and J 5 bases short, with 16 bases between. Germline CDR1 and CDR2: LNHDA and SQIVND (reference sequence). The CDR3 totals 15 residues. The CDR3 is CASSIRDSSWETQYF. DNA for the CDR3: TGTGCCAGTAGTATTAGGGACTCGAGTTGGGAGACCCAGTACTTC.

The chain joins TRBV6-5 to TRBJ1-5, with a possible D match to TRBD1 (5 bases). The length of the CDR3 is 12 residues. V was cut by 6 bases and J by 7 bases, with 10 bases left in between. Germline V CDR1 and CDR2: MNHEY, SVGAGI. The CDR3 region is CASRAGNQPQHF. CDR3 coding DNA: TGTGCCAGCAGGGCAGGGAACCAGCCCCAGCATTTT.

The chain uses TRBV20-1 and TRBJ2-3; no clear D. V lost 5 bases to trimming and J lost 14 bases, with 17 bases between them. CDR3 length equals 11 residues. From germline, CDR1 is DFQATT and CDR2 SNEGSKA (reference sequence). The CDR3 sequence: CSAAPLRSLYF. In DNA form, the CDR3 reads TGCAGTGCTGCCCCTCTGCGCTCCTTGTATTTT.

The chain couples TRBV18 to TRBJ2-7; TRBD1 matches at 9 bases. The trim removed 2 bases at V and 4 bases at J, leaving 12 bases unmatched. Looked up from germline, CDR1 is KGHSH and CDR2 is LQKENI. CDR3 size: 17 residues. The chain's CDR3 is CASSPKSSGTGRYEQYF. CDR3 in DNA: TGTGCCAGCTCACCAAAATCGTCCGGGACAGGGAGGTACGAGCAGTACTTC.